Sequencing of this T cell receptor beta chain was carried out in a study of T-cell reconstitution after alpha-beta-depleted transplantation in children. Trimming removed 3 bases from V and 2 bases from J, with 8 bases in between. CDR1 is LNHDA, CDR2 SQIVND, per germline (reference sequence). The CDR3 has 15 amino acids. Researchers prepared the TCRbeta library using unique molecular identifiers, the study reports. TCRdb redid the calling of the PCR reads with MiXCR, one entry per CDR3 protein. The data show about 600,000 distinct CDR3 sequences, 13% seen once. Source: PBMCs, mostly from graft donor cells, taken 360 days after TCRalphabeta/CD19-depleted stem cell transplant. The chain is built from TRBV19 and TRBJ2-6; a possible D gene is TRBD2 (5 bases). The clonotype was recovered from a male patient aged 10 to 17 who had a stem cell transplant for acute myeloid leukemia, so the T cells may come from the graft donor. Here the CDR3 DNA reads TGTGCCAGTAGTATCGGGGAAACTGGGGCCAACGTCCTGACTTTC. Protein sequence: CASSIGETGANVLTF.